One sample yielded the 9 T cell receptor beta chains listed below, sequenced in a study of blood T cell repertoires in COVID-19. Profiling relied on immunoSEQ multiplex PCR, and the TCRdb table lists in-frame clones only, not all of them. The profile shows roughly 290,000 clones, about 89% of them singletons. Sequenced sample: peripheral blood. These TCRs come from a woman aged 55 to 70 with acute or convalescent COVID-19.

This clone was counted a single time. This chain uses TRBV7-9 with TRBJ1-4; D not resolved. Germline values: CDR1 SEHNR, CDR2 FQNEAQ (reference sequence). Deletions cut 5 bases from V and 14 bases from J, with 15 bases between. This CDR3 spans 12 amino acids. CDR3 loop: CASSRHLLGLFF. CDR3 nucleotide sequence: TGTGCCAGCAGCAGACACCTCCTTGGCCTGTTTTTT.

The chain employs TRBV30 and TRBJ2-1, with TRBD2 as a possible D gene (5 bases). The length of the CDR3 is 16 residues. Germline CDR1 and CDR2: GTSNPN and SVGIG (reference sequence). V lost 3 bases and J 12 bases, leaving 27 bases between the germline ends. CDR3 sequence: CAWRGLAEEGKSGQFF. CDR3 in DNA: TGTGCCTGGAGAGGGCTAGCCGAAGAAGGGAAGTCTGGGCAGTTCTTC.

The rearrangement links TRBV11-3 to TRBJ2-1, with D possibly TRBD1 on 5 matching bases. The CDR3 has 14 residues. Germline CDR1 SGHNT, CDR2 YENEEA. V was shortened by 3 bases and J by 5 bases, with 11 bases between the two germline ends. The CDR3 sequence: CASSLLGQNNEQFF. Written as DNA, the CDR3 is TGTGCCAGCAGCTTGTTGGGGCAAAACAATGAGCAGTTCTTC. Looking up the rest from reference TRBV11-3 and TRBJ2-1 gives the full variable domain: EAGVVQSPRYKIIEKKQPVAFWCNPISGHNTLYWYLQNLGQGPELLIRYENEEAVDDSQLPKDRFSAERLKGVDSTLKIQPAELGDSAVYLCASSLLGQNNEQFFGPGTRLTVL.

The genes are TRBV4-2 and TRBJ2-2; TRBD1 aligns across 8 bases. V lost 4 bases and J lost 3; bases outside the gene matches: 22. This CDR3 is 21 amino acids long. Per germline, CDR1 LGHNA and CDR2 YNFKEQ. CDR3: CASSLRTGNTPGPQDTGELFF. DNA for the CDR3: TGTGCCAGCAGCCTTAGGACAGGGAATACCCCAGGGCCCCAGGACACCGGGGAGCTGTTTTTT.

This chain uses TRBV4-3 with TRBJ1-3; 7 nucleotides match TRBD1. Trimming cost V 0 bases and J 7 bases; bases outside gene matches: 12. There are 17 residues in the CDR3. Germline CDR1 and CDR2: LGHNA and YSLEER. The CDR3 bases are TGCGCCAGCAGCCAAGACCCCCCTAGGGACAGCGAGAACACCATATATTTT. Translation: CASSQDPPRDSENTIYF.

J is TRBJ1-5 and V is TRBV6-2 or TRBV6-3; possible D gene TRBD1, 5 bases. V lost 2 bases to trimming and J lost 7 bases, with 12 bases between them. The germline V gene encodes CDR1 MNHEY and CDR2 SVGEGT. The CDR3 has 14 amino acids. CDR3 loop: CASSYTGGIQPQHF. The CDR3 DNA reads TGTGCCAGCAGTTACACGGGGGGAATACAGCCCCAGCATTTT.

This chain links TRBV5-8 with TRBJ2-5; a possible D gene is TRBD1 (6 bases). Germline lookup yields CDR1 SGHTS and CDR2 YDEGEE. With 4 bases removed from V and 1 base from J, the gap between germline ends came to 11 bases. The CDR3 runs 14 residues. Here the CDR3 DNA reads TGTGCCAGCAGCACCGGGACAATCCAAGAGACCCAGTACTTC. Its protein is CASSTGTIQETQYF.

The rearrangement joins TRBV6-2 or TRBV6-3 to TRBJ2-1; D might be TRBD2 (5 bases). Trimming left V 7 bases short and J 8 bases short, with 18 bases between. The CDR3 contains 14 residues. Germline-derived CDR1 and CDR2 are MNHEY and SVGEGT. The CDR3 sequence is CASNPPGDRHEQFF. The DNA for the CDR3 is TGTGCCAGCAACCCTCCCGGGGATAGGCATGAGCAGTTCTTC.

This rearrangement joins TRBV6-4 to TRBJ2-1; 11 nucleotides match TRBD2. The CDR3 is 16 amino acids. Unmatched junction bases numbered 4, after V lost 3 bases and J lost 3 bases. Germline values: CDR1 MRHNA, CDR2 SNTAGT. The CDR3: CASSDSLAGDYNEQFF. The CDR3 DNA sequence: TGTGCCAGCAGTGATTCACTAGCGGGGGACTACAATGAGCAGTTCTTC.